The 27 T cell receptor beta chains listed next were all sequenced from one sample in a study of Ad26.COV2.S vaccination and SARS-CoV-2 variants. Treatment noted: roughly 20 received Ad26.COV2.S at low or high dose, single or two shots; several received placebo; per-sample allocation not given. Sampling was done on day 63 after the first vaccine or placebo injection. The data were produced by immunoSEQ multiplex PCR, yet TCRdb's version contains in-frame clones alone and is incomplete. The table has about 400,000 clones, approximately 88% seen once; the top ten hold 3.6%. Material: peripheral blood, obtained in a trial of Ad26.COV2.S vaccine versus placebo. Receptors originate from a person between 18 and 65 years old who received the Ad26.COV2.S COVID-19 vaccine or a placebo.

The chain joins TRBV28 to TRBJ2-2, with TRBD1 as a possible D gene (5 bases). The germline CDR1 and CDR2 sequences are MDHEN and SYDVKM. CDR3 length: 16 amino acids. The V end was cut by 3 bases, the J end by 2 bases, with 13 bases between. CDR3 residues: CASSLGPIRNTGELFF. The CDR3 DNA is TGTGCCAGCAGTTTGGGGCCGATAAGAAACACCGGGGAGCTGTTTTTT.

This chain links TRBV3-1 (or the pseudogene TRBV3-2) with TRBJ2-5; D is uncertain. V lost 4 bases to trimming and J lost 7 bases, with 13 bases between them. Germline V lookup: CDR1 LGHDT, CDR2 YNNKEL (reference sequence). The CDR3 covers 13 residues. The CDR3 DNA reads TGTGCCAGCAGCCCCGACACCATAGGGACCCAGTACTTC. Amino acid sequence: CASSPDTIGTQYF.

CDR3 nucleotides: TGCAGCGTTGAGTCTGGGGCCGGCTACGAGCAGTACTTC. This sequence encodes CSVESGAGYEQYF. The V call is TRBV29-1, the J call TRBJ2-7; weak D call: TRBD1 (5 bases). The CDR3 is made up of 13 amino acids. CDR1 SQVTM and CDR2 ANQGSEA come from the germline V gene. The germline V and J ends were trimmed by 3 bases and 3 bases, with 12 bases remaining between them.

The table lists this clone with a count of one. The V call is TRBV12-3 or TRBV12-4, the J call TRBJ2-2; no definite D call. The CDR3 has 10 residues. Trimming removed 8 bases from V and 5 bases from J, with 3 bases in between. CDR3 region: CASGTGELFF. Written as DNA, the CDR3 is TGTGCCAGCGGAACCGGGGAGCTGTTTTTT.

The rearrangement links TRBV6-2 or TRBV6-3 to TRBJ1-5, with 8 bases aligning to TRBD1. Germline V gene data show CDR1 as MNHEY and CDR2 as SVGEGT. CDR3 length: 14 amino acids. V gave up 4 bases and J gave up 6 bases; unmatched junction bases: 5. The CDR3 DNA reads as TGTGCCAGCAGTTTACAGGGGGTCAGTCAGCCCCAGCATTTT. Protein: CASSLQGVSQPQHF.

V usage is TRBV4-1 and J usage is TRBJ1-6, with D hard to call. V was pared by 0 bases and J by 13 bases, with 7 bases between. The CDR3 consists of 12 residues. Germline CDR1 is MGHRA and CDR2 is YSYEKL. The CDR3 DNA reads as TGCGCCAGCAGCCAAGAGATGGGCCCCCTCCACTTT. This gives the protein CASSQEMGPLHF.

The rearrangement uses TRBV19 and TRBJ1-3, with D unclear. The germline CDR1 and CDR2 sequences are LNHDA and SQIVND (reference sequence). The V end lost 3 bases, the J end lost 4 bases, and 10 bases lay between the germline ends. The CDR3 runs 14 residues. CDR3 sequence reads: CASSIGVAGNTIYF. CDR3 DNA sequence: TGTGCCAGTAGTATCGGAGTGGCCGGAAACACCATATATTTT.

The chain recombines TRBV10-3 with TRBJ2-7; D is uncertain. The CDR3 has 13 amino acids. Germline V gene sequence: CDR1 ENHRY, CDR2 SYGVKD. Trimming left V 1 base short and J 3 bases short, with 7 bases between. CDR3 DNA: TGTGCCATCAGTGAGTTCCATATCTACGAGCAGTACTTC. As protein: CAISEFHIYEQYF.

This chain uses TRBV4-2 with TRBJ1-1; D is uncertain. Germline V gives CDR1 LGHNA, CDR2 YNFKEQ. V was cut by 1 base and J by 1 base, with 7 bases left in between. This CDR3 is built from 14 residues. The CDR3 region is CASSQGRWNTEAFF. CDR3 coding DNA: TGTGCCAGCAGCCAAGGGAGGTGGAACACTGAAGCTTTCTTT.

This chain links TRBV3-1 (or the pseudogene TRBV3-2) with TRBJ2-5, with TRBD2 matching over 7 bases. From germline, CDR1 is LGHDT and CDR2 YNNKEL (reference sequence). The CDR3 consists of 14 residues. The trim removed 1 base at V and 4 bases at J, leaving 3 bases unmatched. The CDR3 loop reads CASSQVERGETQYF. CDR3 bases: TGTGCCAGCAGCCAAGTTGAGCGGGGAGAGACCCAGTACTTC.

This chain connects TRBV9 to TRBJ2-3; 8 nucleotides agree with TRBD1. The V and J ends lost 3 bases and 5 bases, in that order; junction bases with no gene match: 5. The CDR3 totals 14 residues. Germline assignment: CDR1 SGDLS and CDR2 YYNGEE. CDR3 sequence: CASSADREGDTQYF. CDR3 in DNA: TGTGCCAGCAGCGCGGACAGGGAAGGAGATACGCAGTATTTT.

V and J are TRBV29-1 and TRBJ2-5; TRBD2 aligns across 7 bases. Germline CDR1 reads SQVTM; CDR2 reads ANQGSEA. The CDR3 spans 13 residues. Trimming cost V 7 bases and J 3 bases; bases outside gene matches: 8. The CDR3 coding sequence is TGCAGCGCCTCCTCCAGCGGGGAAGAGACCCAGTACTTC. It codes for CSASSSGEETQYF.

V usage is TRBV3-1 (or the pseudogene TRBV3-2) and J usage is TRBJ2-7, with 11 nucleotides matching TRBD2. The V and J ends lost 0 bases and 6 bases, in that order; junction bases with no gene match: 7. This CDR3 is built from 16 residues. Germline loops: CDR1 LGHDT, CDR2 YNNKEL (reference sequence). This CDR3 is CASSQDLAGGLGEQYF. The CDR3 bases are TGTGCCAGCAGCCAAGATCTAGCGGGGGGCCTAGGCGAGCAGTACTTC.

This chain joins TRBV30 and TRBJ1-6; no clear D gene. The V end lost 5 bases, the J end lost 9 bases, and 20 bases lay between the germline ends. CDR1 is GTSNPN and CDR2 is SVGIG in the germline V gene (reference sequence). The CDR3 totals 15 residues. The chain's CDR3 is CAWGVYGLSSSPLHF. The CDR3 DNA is TGTGCCTGGGGGGTCTATGGGTTGAGTAGTTCACCCCTCCACTTT. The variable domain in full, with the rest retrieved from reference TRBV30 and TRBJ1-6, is SQTIHQWPATLVQPVGSPLSLECTVEGTSNPNLYWYRQAAGRGLQLLFYSVGIGQISSEVPQNLSASRPQDRQFILSSKKLLLSDSGFYLCAWGVYGLSSSPLHFGNGTRLTVT.

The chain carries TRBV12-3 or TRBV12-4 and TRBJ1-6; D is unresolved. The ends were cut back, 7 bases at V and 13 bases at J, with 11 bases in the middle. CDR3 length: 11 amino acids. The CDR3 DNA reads TGTGCCAGCAATAGGAGCGGGCCCCTCCACTTT. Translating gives CASNRSGPLHF.

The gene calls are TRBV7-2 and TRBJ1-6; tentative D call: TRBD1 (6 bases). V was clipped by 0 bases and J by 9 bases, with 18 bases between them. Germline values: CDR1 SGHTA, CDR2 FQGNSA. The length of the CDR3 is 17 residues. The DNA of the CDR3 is TGTGCCAGCAGCTTAGCGTGGGCGGGGGGCGCCGGTTCACCCCTCCACTTT. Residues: CASSLAWAGGAGSPLHF.

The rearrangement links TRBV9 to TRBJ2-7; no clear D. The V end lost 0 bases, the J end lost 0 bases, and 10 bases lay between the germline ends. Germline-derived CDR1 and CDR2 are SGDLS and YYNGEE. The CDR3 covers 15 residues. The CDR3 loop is CASSVVPGNSYEQYF. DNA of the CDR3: TGTGCCAGCAGCGTAGTCCCCGGCAACTCCTACGAGCAGTACTTC.

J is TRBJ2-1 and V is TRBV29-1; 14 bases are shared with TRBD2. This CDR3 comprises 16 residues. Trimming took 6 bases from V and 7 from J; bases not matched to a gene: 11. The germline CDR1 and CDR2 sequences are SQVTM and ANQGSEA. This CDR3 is CSVEPGLAGGPNEQFF. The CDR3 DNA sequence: TGCAGCGTAGAACCCGGACTAGCGGGGGGCCCGAATGAGCAGTTCTTC.

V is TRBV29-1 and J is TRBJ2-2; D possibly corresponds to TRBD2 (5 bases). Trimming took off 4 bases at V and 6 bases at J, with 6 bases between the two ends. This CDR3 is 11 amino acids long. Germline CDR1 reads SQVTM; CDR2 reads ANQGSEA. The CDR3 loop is CSVARAGELFF. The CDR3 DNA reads TGCAGCGTTGCGAGGGCCGGGGAGCTGTTTTTT.

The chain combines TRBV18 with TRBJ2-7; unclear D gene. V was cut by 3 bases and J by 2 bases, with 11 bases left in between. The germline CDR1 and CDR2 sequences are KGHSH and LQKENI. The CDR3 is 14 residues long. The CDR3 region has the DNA TGTGCCAGCTCACCCGACCGTTCGGCCTACGAGCAGTACTTC. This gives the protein CASSPDRSAYEQYF.

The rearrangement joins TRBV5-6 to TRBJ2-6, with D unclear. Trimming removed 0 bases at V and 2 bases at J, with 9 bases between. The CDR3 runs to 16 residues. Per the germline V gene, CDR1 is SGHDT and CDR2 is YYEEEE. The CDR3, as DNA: TGTGCCAGCAGCTTGGTCACCGGCGCTGGGGCCAACGTCCTGACTTTC. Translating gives CASSLVTGAGANVLTF. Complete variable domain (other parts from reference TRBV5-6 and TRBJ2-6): DAGVTQSPTHLIKTRGQQVTLRCSPKSGHDTVSWYQQALGQGPQFIFQYYEEEERQRGNFPDRFSGHQFPNYSSELNVNALLLGDSALYLCASSLVTGAGANVLTFGAGSRLTVL.

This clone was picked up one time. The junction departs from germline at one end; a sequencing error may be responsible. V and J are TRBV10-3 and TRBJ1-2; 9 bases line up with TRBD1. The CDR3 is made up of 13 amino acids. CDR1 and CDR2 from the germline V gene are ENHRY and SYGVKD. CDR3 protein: CAIRGDRADHFSF. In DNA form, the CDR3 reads TGTGCCATCAGGGGGGACAGGGCCGACCATTTCTCCTTC.

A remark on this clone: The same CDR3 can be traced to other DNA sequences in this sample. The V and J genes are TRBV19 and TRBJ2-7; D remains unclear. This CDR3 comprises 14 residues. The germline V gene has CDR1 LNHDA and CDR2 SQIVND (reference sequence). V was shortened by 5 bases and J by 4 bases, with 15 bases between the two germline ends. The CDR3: CASSPGLVSYEQYF. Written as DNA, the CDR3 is TGTGCCAGTAGTCCAGGTTTGGTATCATACGAGCAGTACTTC. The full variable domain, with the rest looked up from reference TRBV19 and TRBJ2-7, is DGGITQSPKYLFRKEGQNVTLSCEQNLNHDAMYWYRQDPGQGLRLIYYSQIVNDFQKGDIAEGYSVSREKKESFPLTVTSAQKNPTAFYLCASSPGLVSYEQYFGPGTRLTVT.

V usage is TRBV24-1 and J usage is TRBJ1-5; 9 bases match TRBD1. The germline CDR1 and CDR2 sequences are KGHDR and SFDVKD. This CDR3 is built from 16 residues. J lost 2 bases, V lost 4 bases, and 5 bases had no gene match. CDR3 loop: CATSDTRDRGNQPQHF. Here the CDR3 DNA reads TGTGCCACCAGTGACACCCGGGACAGGGGCAATCAGCCCCAGCATTTT.

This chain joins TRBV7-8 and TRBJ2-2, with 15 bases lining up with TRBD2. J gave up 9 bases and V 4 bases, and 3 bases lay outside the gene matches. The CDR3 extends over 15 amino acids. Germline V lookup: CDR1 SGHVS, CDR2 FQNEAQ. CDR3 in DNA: TGTGCCAGCAGCTCCGGGACTAGCGGGGGGCGGGAGCTGTTTTTT. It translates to CASSSGTSGGRELFF.

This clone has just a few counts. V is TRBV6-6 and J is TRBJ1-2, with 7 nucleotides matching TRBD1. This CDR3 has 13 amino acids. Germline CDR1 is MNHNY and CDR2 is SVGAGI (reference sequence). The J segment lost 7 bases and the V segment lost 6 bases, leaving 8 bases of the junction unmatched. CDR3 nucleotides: TGTGCCAGCAGCCAAAGGTCAGGGGGTGGCTACACCTTC. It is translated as CASSQRSGGGYTF.

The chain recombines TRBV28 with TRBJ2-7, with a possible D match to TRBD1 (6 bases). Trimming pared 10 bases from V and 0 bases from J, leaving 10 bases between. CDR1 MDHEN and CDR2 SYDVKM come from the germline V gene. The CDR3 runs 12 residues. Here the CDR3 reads CATQQGSYEQYF. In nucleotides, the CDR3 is TGTGCCACCCAACAGGGCTCCTACGAGCAGTACTTC.